This T cell receptor (beta chain) was observed in a study of T cells in Graves' hyperthyroidism and ophthalmopathy (dated by TCRdb to about 2019). Notes on the research overall: Peripheral blood samples were taken at the time of initial diagnosis, prior to any treatment. To identify TCR V-J signatures that set the groups apart, the researchers used a discovery cohort of 100 patients, made up of about 44 with Graves' ophthalmopathy and around 58 with stable Graves' hyperthyroidism. Prospective prediction of ophthalmopathy was tested in an independent validation cohort of 18 to 20 hyperthyroidism patients and 17 patients who later progressed to ophthalmopathy. The roughly 94 discovery patients were randomly split 7:3 into training and test sets. Thyroid tissue and blood T-cell repertoires from over 5 Graves' hyperthyroidism patients were also compared in the study. After sampling, hyperthyroidism patients received methimazole starting at 30 mg daily, and ophthalmopathy patients received high-dose intravenous methylprednisolone. The paper reports TCR Vbeta CDR3 sequencing of approximately 130 peripheral blood samples: 43 ophthalmopathy, roughly 80 hyperthyroidism and around 17 progressor patients.

From a lookup of the germline V gene (reference sequence), CDR1 and CDR2 are DFQATT and SNEGSKA. Inclusive of the bounding cysteine and phenylalanine, the CDR3 is 14 residues long. Only CDR3 DNA is held: 42 bases, read in frame from base 1. The junction carries 12 bases between V and J, which are trimmed by 3 bases and 3 bases respectively. Moderately to severely active disease, a Clinical Activity Score of at least 3, a NOSPECS grade of at least 4, and a duration under 3 months were present in ophthalmopathy patients. The study excluded patients with uncontrolled infections, other autoimmune diseases, pregnancy or lactation. Diagnoses were established on the basis of clinical symptoms, serum thyroxine and TRAb, thyroid ultrasound, and orbital computed tomography. PBMCs were isolated from more than 8 ml of fresh peripheral blood by Ficoll-Paque density gradient centrifugation. Trizol reagent was used to extract total RNA, and RNA quality was then checked on an Agilent 2100 Bioanalyzer.

This clonotype occurred many times. Its target antigen remains unknown. The sample holds no much larger clone one base away, and base qualities are not on file. The paper's findings and limits, for the study overall: No statistical method was used to fix the sample size in advance, and group allocation was not hidden from the investigators. During validation, the model predicted progression to ophthalmopathy a median of around 6 months ahead of onset, with more than 60% sensitivity and 72% to 80% specificity. Blood samples also contained most of the expanded thyroid clonotypes (frequency above 0.001), which suggests that blood repertoires may reflect thyroid immune responses. Ophthalmopathy was separated from stable hyperthyroidism by a 13 V-J signature model, with over 85% sensitivity and 81% to 82% specificity obtained in cross-validation and 80%/75% obtained in testing.

Amplification of TCR beta CDR3 regions was carried out from RNA transcripts. The first round of RT-PCR for the TCR CDR3 was performed with the HTBI primer set and the Qiagen OneStep RT-PCR kit. Libraries were constructed in a second round of multiplex PCR, after which size selection and purification were carried out. Libraries were sequenced paired-end with 100 bp reads on an Illumina HiSeq2000. Per the original workflow: SOAPnuke was used to process the raw data, removing reads that contained adapters or uncalled bases, had a mean Phred below 15, or lacked an exact match to the constant primer or identifier. High-quality paired reads were merged with COPE v1.2.5, and unique nucleotide sequences were defined as clonotypes. Clonotypes were aligned to IMGT TRBV, TRBD and TRBJ reference segments using MiTCR v1.1. Only V-J combinations with frequency above 0.0001, covering about 99% of repertoires, were analysed. The TCS score was defined as F50 (clonal expansion) divided by E x V (chaos), with BLOSUM62-based TCRdist calculated between CDR3 peptides within each V-J. Welch's t-statistics and random forest reduced fewer than 600 V-J features to roughly 13, which were used in a naive Bayes classifier (R e1071). Starting from the raw public reads, TCRdb applied fastp trimming at Q25, assembled clones with MiXCR and retained in-frame beta chains. Identical CDR3 protein sequences are pooled into one entry, listed with their most common genes and DNA. For this entry, the V and J calls and clone size follow TCRdb and not the study's own pipeline. A total of approximately 570,000 distinct CDR3 sequences appear in this sample, nearly 20% of them only once. The top ten clonotypes cover around 50% of the sample.

The sequencing input was blood. In this chain, TRBV20-1 is recombined with TRBJ2-1; the D gene is unclear. The source of this sequence is a middle-aged man with Graves' ophthalmopathy. The nucleotides are TGCAGTGCTAGTGGGCTTCAGAGCTACAATGAGCAGTTCTTC. The resulting protein is CSASGLQSYNEQFF.